The TCR beta chain described here comes from a study of cytomegalovirus exposure and HLA in healthy donors. Amplification used 60 Vbeta primers and 13 Jbeta primers. TCRdb keeps only in-frame clones here, not all; method: immunoSEQ multiplex PCR. The sample records 150,000 to 200,000 clones, roughly 84% being singletons. V lost 1 base and J lost 2; bases outside the gene matches: 5. CDR1 is SGHRS and CDR2 is YFSETQ in the germline V gene. The CDR3 sequence is 15 residues long. About this clone: The target antigen is unknown.

Study-wide findings and caveats: For TCR beta chains, V- and J-gene trimming was later linked to a missense DCLRE1C variant. A cluster of highly shared sequence variants was likely a sequencing artifact. The dataset shows that most TCR sequences were rare, while some public TCRs occurred in many donors.

The TCR originated in a woman in her forties or fifties in good health and CMV-seropositive. The specimen sequenced was PBMCs. J is TRBJ2-7 and V is TRBV5-1, with 8 positions matching TRBD2. Written as DNA, the CDR3 is TGCGCCAGCAGCTTGTCCGCGGGGGGTACCTACGAGCAGTACTTC. Translating it yields CASSLSAGGTYEQYF. Filled out from reference TRBV5-1 and TRBJ2-7, the complete variable domain reads KAGVTQTPRYLIKTRGQQVTLSCSPISGHRSVSWYQQTPGQGLQFLFEYFSETQRNKGNFPGRFSGRQFSNSRSEMNVSTLELGDSALYLCASSLSAGGTYEQYFGPGTRLTVT.